Each of the 29 T cell receptor beta chains below was sequenced from the same sample in a study of CD8 T cells in Susac syndrome. The authors reverse transcribed about 0.45 to 1 ug RNA with random hexamers. TCRdb itself ran the immunoSEQ multiplex PCR reads through MiXCR, one entry per CDR3 protein. The table has about 300,000 distinct CDR3 sequences, about 90% seen once. Sequenced material: CD4+ T cells from PBMCs. The receptors originated from a human donor with multiple sclerosis.

This clonotype was seen a single time. The gene calls are TRBV29-1 and TRBJ1-2; D is possibly TRBD1 (6 bases). V was trimmed by 7 bases and J by 5 bases, leaving 14 bases between them. CDR1 and CDR2 from the germline V gene are SQVTM and ANQGSEA. The CDR3 consists of 12 residues. This CDR3 reads CSAASQGYGYTF. DNA for the CDR3: TGCAGCGCGGCGTCGCAGGGGTATGGCTACACCTTC.

The chain links TRBV7-6 to TRBJ1-3; a possible D gene is TRBD1 (5 bases). The CDR3 runs 14 residues. Per the germline V gene, CDR1 is SGHVS and CDR2 is FNYEAQ. Trimming shortened V by 2 bases and J by 3 bases, and 8 bases separated the two germline ends. The CDR3 here is CASSLRTHGNTIYF. The DNA for the CDR3 is TGTGCCAGCAGCTTACGGACACATGGAAACACCATATATTTT.

V gene TRBV6-5 combines with J gene TRBJ2-3, with TRBD2 identical over 10 bases. There are 16 residues in the CDR3. Germline CDR1 MNHEY, CDR2 SVGAGI. Losses at the gene ends were 4 bases for V and 0 bases for J; bases not matched to a gene: 4. The CDR3 protein is CASSSLAGVSTDTQYF. In nucleotides, the CDR3 is TGTGCCAGCAGTTCCCTAGCGGGAGTTAGCACAGATACGCAGTATTTT.

The count of this clonotype is one. The chain joins TRBV3-1 to TRBJ2-5; D is perhaps TRBD1 (5 bases). Germline V lookup: CDR1 LGHDT, CDR2 YNNKEL (reference sequence). Between the trimmed V and J ends, which lost 0 bases and 2 bases, there was a span of 7 bases. CDR3 length: 14 residues. CDR3 loop: CASSQDRVQETQYF. In nucleotides, the CDR3 is TGTGCCAGCAGCCAAGACAGGGTTCAAGAGACCCAGTACTTC.

This clonotype was observed once. For the CDR3, the DNA is TGTGCCAGCGGTAGGATATTAGAGACCCAGTACTTC. Translation gives CASGRILETQYF. The rearrangement joins TRBV2 to TRBJ2-5, with D hard to call. V dropped 8 bases and J dropped 4 bases, with 11 bases sitting between them. The CDR3 has 12 amino acids. The germline CDR1 and CDR2 sequences are SNHLY and FYNNEI.

The chain carries TRBV5-1 and TRBJ1-1; the D gene is possibly TRBD1 (6 bases). The CDR3 has 15 amino acids. Germline lookup yields CDR1 SGHRS and CDR2 YFSETQ. The V and J ends lost 4 bases and 4 bases respectively, with 17 bases between them. The CDR3: CASSPGRGGVTEAFF. The CDR3 DNA reads TGCGCCAGCAGCCCCGGCAGAGGGGGGGTCACTGAAGCTTTCTTT.

The V call is TRBV3-1, the J call TRBJ1-1, with TRBD1 as a possible D gene (6 bases). With 0 bases removed from V and 1 base from J, the gap between germline ends came to 15 bases. CDR1 LGHDT and CDR2 YNNKEL come from the germline V gene (reference sequence). There are 17 residues in the CDR3. This CDR3 is CASSQDRGGRENTEAFF. The CDR3 DNA sequence: TGTGCCAGCAGCCAAGATCGCGGGGGGCGTGAGAACACTGAAGCTTTCTTT.

V gene TRBV10-3 combines with J gene TRBJ2-3; D is possibly TRBD2 (7 bases). CDR1 and CDR2 from the germline V gene are ENHRY and SYGVKD. The CDR3 runs 17 residues. Trimming shortened V by 3 bases and J by 2 bases, and 18 bases separated the two germline ends. The CDR3 DNA reads as TGTGCCATCAGTGAACCACCCCGGGGGGCCCACACAGATACGCAGTATTTT. Translated: CAISEPPRGAHTDTQYF.

V and J are TRBV6-6 and TRBJ2-3; D is uncertain. V dropped 0 bases and J dropped 5 bases, with 9 bases sitting between them. This CDR3 contains 14 residues. Germline loops: CDR1 MNHNY, CDR2 SVGAGI (reference sequence). The CDR3 DNA sequence: TGTGCCAGCAGTTACTCGCATTCTCGAGATACGCAGTATTTT. It yields the protein CASSYSHSRDTQYF.

This chain uses TRBV14 with TRBJ2-6; 7 nucleotides align to TRBD1. Per germline, CDR1 SGHDN and CDR2 FVKESK. V gave up 1 base and J gave up 2 bases; unmatched junction bases: 8. There are 18 residues in the CDR3. CDR3 sequence (DNA): TGTGCCAGCAGCCAAGGCTTCAGGGGGAACGCTGGGGCCAACGTCCTGACTTTC. Translated, it gives CASSQGFRGNAGANVLTF.

The J gene is TRBJ1-2, the V gene TRBV7-8, with 7 bases fitting TRBD1. Germline V gene data show CDR1 as SGHVS and CDR2 as FQNEAQ. The trim removed 4 bases at V and 4 bases at J, leaving 12 bases unmatched. This CDR3 has 16 residues. CDR3 sequence (DNA): TGTGCCAGCAGCTCCGGACGGATGGGACAGATCTATGGCTACACCTTC. Residues: CASSSGRMGQIYGYTF.

The chain recombines TRBV7-3 with TRBJ2-6, with 12 bases fitting TRBD1. The junction had 10 bases not matched to a gene; V was cut back by 5 bases and J by 2 bases. The CDR3 extends over 19 amino acids. Germline V CDR1 and CDR2: SGHTA, FQGTGA. The CDR3 DNA sequence: TGTGCCAGCAGCCCCGGACCCGGGACAGGGGGCCCTGGGGCCAACGTCCTGACTTTC. Translation: CASSPGPGTGGPGANVLTF.

CDR3 protein: CASSPLGGPQGETQYF. The CDR3 DNA sequence: TGTGCCAGCTCACCACTCGGAGGACCCCAGGGAGAGACCCAGTACTTC. The chain links TRBV18 to TRBJ2-5; the D gene could be TRBD1 or TRBD2 (5 bases each). The CDR3 sequence is 16 residues long. V lost 1 base and J lost 4, with 16 bases in between. CDR1 KGHSH and CDR2 LQKENI come from the germline V gene.

This chain connects TRBV5-1 to TRBJ2-7, with 7 bases identical to TRBD1. V shed 5 bases, J shed 2 bases, and the junction held 7 bases outside the gene matches. The CDR3 contains 14 residues. Germline V CDR1 and CDR2: SGHRS, YFSETQ. CDR3 loop: CASRGDSVPYEQYF. The DNA for the CDR3 is TGCGCCAGCAGAGGGGACAGCGTACCCTACGAGCAGTACTTC.

The V call is TRBV7-9, the J call TRBJ2-4; D is ambiguous. The V end was cut by 5 bases, the J end by 3 bases, with 11 bases between. CDR1 SEHNR and CDR2 FQNEAQ come from the germline V gene (reference sequence). This CDR3 contains 14 residues. CDR3 amino acids: CASSPTWGKNIQYF. In DNA form, the CDR3 reads TGTGCCAGCAGCCCGACCTGGGGCAAAAACATTCAGTACTTC.

This rearrangement joins TRBV7-2 to TRBJ2-7; tentative D call: TRBD2 (7 bases). CDR1 is SGHTA, CDR2 FQGNSA, per germline. CDR3 size: 16 residues. The V end was cut by 3 bases, the J end by 0 bases, with 15 bases between. The CDR3 DNA follows: TGTGCCAGCAGCTTTGGGGGGGCGATGGGCTCCTACGAGCAGTACTTC. It encodes CASSFGGAMGSYEQYF.

This chain uses TRBV25-1 with TRBJ1-4; D call uncertain. V lost 8 bases, J lost 8 bases, and 12 bases lay in between. The CDR3 extends over 12 amino acids. The germline V gene has CDR1 MGHDK and CDR2 SYGVNS. CDR3 in DNA: TGTGCCAGCTCTGCTTTTAACGAAAAACTGTTTTTT. This codes for CASSAFNEKLFF.

This chain links TRBV20-1 with TRBJ2-3; the match to TRBD1 covers 7 bases. Unmatched junction bases numbered 12, after V lost 4 bases and J lost 2 bases. This CDR3 spans 16 amino acids. Per the germline V gene, CDR1 is DFQATT and CDR2 is SNEGSKA (reference sequence). DNA for the CDR3: TGCAGTGCTAATACAGGGGCCGGATCACACACAGATACGCAGTATTTT. This translates into CSANTGAGSHTDTQYF.

The chain uses TRBV20-1 and TRBJ1-4; maybe TRBD1 (6 bases). The CDR3 consists of 15 residues. Deletions cut 6 bases from V and 0 bases from J, with 14 bases between. Looked up from germline, CDR1 is DFQATT and CDR2 is SNEGSKA (reference sequence). The CDR3 coding sequence is TGCAGTGCCCGGCGGGGGGCTGCAACTAATGAAAAACTGTTTTTT. Translation: CSARRGAATNEKLFF.

The V and J genes are TRBV30 and TRBJ1-6; D gene ambiguous. CDR1 GTSNPN and CDR2 SVGIG come from the germline V gene (reference sequence). Trimming removed 3 bases from V and 9 bases from J, with 15 bases in between. The CDR3 sequence is 14 residues long. The CDR3 reads CAWRSGNTGSPLHF. The CDR3 coding sequence is TGTGCCTGGAGGAGCGGAAACACCGGTTCACCCCTCCACTTT.

Here the CDR3 DNA reads TGTGCCAGCAGTTATACATCGGAGCAGGGAAAACTGTTTTTT. Its protein product is CASSYTSEQGKLFF. The chain employs TRBV6-5 and TRBJ1-4, with a tentative D call TRBD1 (5 bases). CDR1 is MNHEY and CDR2 is SVGAGI in the germline V gene. The V end was cut by 3 bases, the J end by 10 bases, with 15 bases between. The CDR3 is made up of 14 amino acids.

The chain couples TRBV19 to TRBJ2-4, with no clear D. The V end lost 3 bases, the J end lost 0 bases, and 12 bases lay between the germline ends. The CDR3 has 16 amino acids. Germline lookup yields CDR1 LNHDA and CDR2 SQIVND (reference sequence). The CDR3 DNA is TGTGCCAGTAGTATCTCGGGTCATCAAGCCAAAAACATTCAGTACTTC. It translates to CASSISGHQAKNIQYF.

To note about this clonotype: A read error may produce the germline difference seen at one junction end. The chain recombines TRBV11-2 with TRBJ1-1; D is possibly TRBD1 (6 bases). The CDR3 length is 16 residues. CDR1 SGHAT and CDR2 FQNNGV come from the germline V gene. DNA of the CDR3: TGTGCCAGCAGCCCCAACGTTAACAGGGCGAACAGTGAAGCTTTCTTT. Translated: CASSPNVNRANSEAFF.

This chain joins TRBV13 and TRBJ2-5, with 13 positions matching TRBD2. Germline assignment: CDR1 PRHDT and CDR2 FYEKMQ (reference sequence). Trimming at V came to 3 bases and at J to 5 bases, leaving 12 bases not matched to a gene. The CDR3 sequence is 18 residues long. The CDR3 sequence: CASSFRARLAGGVETQYF. For the CDR3, the DNA is TGTGCCAGCAGCTTCAGGGCAAGACTAGCGGGGGGAGTGGAGACCCAGTACTTC.

The gene calls are TRBV29-1 and TRBJ2-2; the D gene is possibly TRBD1 (6 bases). Trimming removed 7 bases from V and 0 bases from J, with 12 bases in between. Germline V gene data show CDR1 as SQVTM and CDR2 as ANQGSEA. The CDR3 runs 14 residues. For the CDR3, the DNA is TGCAGCGGGAGCAGGGGTCCGAACACCGGGGAGCTGTTTTTT. This encodes CSGSRGPNTGELFF.

The chain combines TRBV13 with TRBJ2-5; 8 nucleotides match TRBD2. This CDR3 region has 16 residues. CDR1 and CDR2 from the germline V gene are PRHDT and FYEKMQ (reference sequence). Trimming cost V 5 bases and J 1 base; bases outside gene matches: 9. CDR3 sequence reads: CASSRGLAGSQETQYF. CDR3 coding DNA: TGTGCCAGCAGCCGGGGGCTAGCGGGCTCCCAAGAGACCCAGTACTTC.

The chain couples TRBV18 to TRBJ2-4; 10 bases are shared with TRBD1. The ends lost 2 bases at V and 6 bases at J; junction bases unmatched: 1. The CDR3 is made up of 14 amino acids. Germline V gene sequence: CDR1 KGHSH, CDR2 LQKENI. As DNA, the CDR3 is TGTGCCAGCTCACCAAGGACAGGGGGAAACATTCAGTACTTC. The encoded protein is CASSPRTGGNIQYF.

CDR3 sequence (DNA): TGTGCCAGCAGCTCACAGGGCGGCTCCTACAATGAGCAGTTCTTC. Translated: CASSSQGGSYNEQFF. The genes are TRBV7-9 and TRBJ2-1, with a weak D call TRBD1 (6 bases). Germline CDR1 is SEHNR and CDR2 is FQNEAQ (reference sequence). V was shortened by 4 bases and J by 0 bases, with 10 bases between the two germline ends. The CDR3 is made up of 15 amino acids.

In its sample, this clonotype was seen a few times. The gene calls are TRBV12-3 or TRBV12-4 and TRBJ2-3; D gene ambiguous. Trimming removed 3 bases from V and 4 bases from J, with 11 bases in between. The CDR3 has 14 amino acids. CDR3 DNA: TGTGCCAGCAGTTTGGGCAGGTCCGCAGATACGCAGTATTTT. Amino acid sequence: CASSLGRSADTQYF.